One T cell receptor (beta chain) is described in this entry. Its antigen is still unknown. This entry is derived from a study of blood T cells in healthy people across ages. Trimming removed 5 bases from V and 0 bases from J; junction bases left unmatched: 22. Germline assignment: CDR1 PRHDT and CDR2 FYEKMQ (reference sequence). CDR3 length: 21 residues. Findings of the study overall: Observed TCR beta diversity showed a strong correlation with the percentage of naive T cells as measured by flow cytometry.

Alongside a J-beta primer mix, a sample-barcoded 5' primer served in a second PCR lasting about 7 to 11 cycles. In TCRdb, the 5' RACE reads were re-called with MiXCR into one record per CDR3 protein. The table records 600,000 to 1,000,000 distinct CDR3 sequences, 58% of them present only once. The sample comprised blood. The genes are TRBV13 and TRBJ2-3, with 8 bases that match TRBD2. This receptor was taken from a man aged 25 to 45 in good health. The CDR3 protein is CASSPVVRSGAGEGSTDTQYF. As DNA, the CDR3 is TGTGCCAGCAGCCCCGTGGTCCGTAGCGGGGCCGGTGAGGGCAGCACAGATACGCAGTATTTT.